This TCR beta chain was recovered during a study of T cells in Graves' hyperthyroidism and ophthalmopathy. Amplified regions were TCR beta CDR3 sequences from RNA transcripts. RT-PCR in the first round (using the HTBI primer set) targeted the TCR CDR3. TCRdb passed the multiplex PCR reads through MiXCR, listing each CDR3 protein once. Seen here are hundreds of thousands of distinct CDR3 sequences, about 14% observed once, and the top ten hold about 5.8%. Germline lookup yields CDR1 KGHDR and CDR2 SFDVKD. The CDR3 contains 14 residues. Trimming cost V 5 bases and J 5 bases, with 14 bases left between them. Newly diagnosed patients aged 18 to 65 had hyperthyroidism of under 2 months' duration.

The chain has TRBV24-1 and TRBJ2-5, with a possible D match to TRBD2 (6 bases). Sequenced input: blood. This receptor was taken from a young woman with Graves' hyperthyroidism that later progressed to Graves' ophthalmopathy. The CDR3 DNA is TGTGCCACCAGTGGCCCAGGACGGGGGGAGACCCAGTACTTC. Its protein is CATSGPGRGETQYF.